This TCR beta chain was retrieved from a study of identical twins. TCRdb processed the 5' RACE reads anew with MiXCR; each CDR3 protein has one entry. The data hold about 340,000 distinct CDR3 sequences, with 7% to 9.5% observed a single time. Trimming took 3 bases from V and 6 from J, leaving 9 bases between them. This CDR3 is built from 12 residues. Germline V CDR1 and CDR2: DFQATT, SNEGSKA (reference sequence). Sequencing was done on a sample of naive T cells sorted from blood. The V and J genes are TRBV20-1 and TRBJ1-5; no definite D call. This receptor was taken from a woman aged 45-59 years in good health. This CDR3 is CSARLGGQPQHF. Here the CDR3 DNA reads TGCAGTGCTAGGTTGGGAGGTCAGCCCCAGCATTTT.